The 25 T cell receptor beta chains reported below all come from one sample, sequenced in a study of human T cells and chemical hapten exposure. MiXCR was run by TCRdb on the RACE reads, yielding one entry per CDR3 protein. The sample lists 300,000 to 350,000 distinct CDR3 sequences; approximately 6.3% were seen once. Described time point: patch test 1, 2 weeks after DPC sensitization. The treatment here: therapeutic diphenylcyclopropenone sensitization with weekly scalp DPC. The material sequenced was whole blood, taken in connection with sensitization to the hapten diphenylcyclopropenone (DPC). The receptor source for this set is a woman aged 18-29 years with alopecia areata. Some clones in this sample may be carry-over from other donors' samples.

This clonotype was counted ten times or more. The chain joins TRBV29-1 to TRBJ1-1; D is unclear. The CDR3 has 14 amino acids. Germline lookup yields CDR1 SQVTM and CDR2 ANQGSEA. With 6 bases removed from V and 4 bases from J, the gap between germline ends came to 18 bases. CDR3 sequence: CSVSLPLGVTEAFF. The CDR3 nucleotides are TGCAGCGTGTCACTCCCACTCGGGGTCACTGAAGCTTTCTTT.

This clonotype was observed a few times. This chain uses TRBV5-1 with TRBJ2-3; possible D gene TRBD2, 5 bases. V was clipped by 1 base and J by 4 bases, with 25 bases between them. The V gene's germline CDR1 is SGHRS and CDR2 YFSETQ. The CDR3 is 19 residues long. The CDR3 is CASSLRKAWAASIPDTQYF. The DNA of the CDR3 is TGCGCCAGCAGCTTGAGAAAAGCGTGGGCGGCTAGCATCCCAGATACGCAGTATTTT.

This clonotype was seen many times. The chain couples TRBV27 to TRBJ1-2; 9 bases fit TRBD1. This CDR3 comprises 15 residues. Per the germline V gene, CDR1 is MNHEY and CDR2 is SMNVEV (reference sequence). J was trimmed by 4 bases and V by 2 bases; bases with no gene match: 5. The CDR3 DNA is TGTGCCAGCAGTTTAGAACAGGGGGCCCCCTATGGCTACACCTTC. Amino acids: CASSLEQGAPYGYTF.

The chain has TRBV6-5 and TRBJ1-2, with 7 bases matching TRBD1. This CDR3 is 15 amino acids long. Looked up from germline, CDR1 is MNHEY and CDR2 is SVGAGI. J lost 3 bases, V lost 2 bases, and 6 bases had no gene match. CDR3 sequence reads: CASSYRAGQHYGYTF. The CDR3 nucleotides are TGTGCCAGCAGTTACCGTGCGGGACAGCACTATGGCTACACCTTC.

This clonotype was observed a few times. The rearrangement uses TRBV7-9 and TRBJ2-1, with D possibly TRBD1 on 6 matching bases. The ends were cut back, 3 bases at V and 8 bases at J, with 11 bases in the middle. Germline V gene sequence: CDR1 SEHNR, CDR2 FQNEAQ (reference sequence). This CDR3 has 13 residues. CDR3 coding DNA: TGTGCCAGCAGCTTTGGACAGACGGATGAGCAGTTCTTC. Its translation is CASSFGQTDEQFF.

The CDR3 DNA sequence: TGTGCCATCAGAGGCTCGGCGGGGGGTAAAACGCAGTATTTT. Amino acids: CAIRGSAGGKTQYF. This chain joins TRBV10-3 and TRBJ2-3; 8 bases are shared with TRBD2. Germline V gene lookup returns CDR1 ENHRY and CDR2 SYGVKD. The CDR3 loop spans 14 amino acids. V gave up 6 bases and J gave up 9 bases; unmatched junction bases: 11.

This clonotype was picked up many times. CDR3 amino acids: CSVGGEGTTGRRTNEKLFF. CDR3 bases: TGCAGCGTTGGAGGAGAGGGTACCACAGGGAGGAGAACTAATGAAAAACTGTTTTTT. This sequence joins TRBV29-1 and TRBJ1-4, with a weak D call TRBD1 (6 bases). Between the trimmed V and J ends, which lost 4 bases and 1 base, there was a span of 25 bases. CDR1 and CDR2 from the germline V gene are SQVTM and ANQGSEA. The CDR3 is 19 amino acids.

The chain has TRBV15 and TRBJ2-1, with TRBD2 matching 7 bases. The CDR3 extends over 15 amino acids. The V segment lost 3 bases and the J segment 4 bases; nucleotides outside the gene matches: 6. Germline CDR1 reads LNHNV; CDR2 reads YYDKDF (reference sequence). CDR3 region: CATSRTSSRYNEQFF. CDR3 sequence (DNA): TGTGCCACCAGCAGGACTAGCTCCAGGTACAATGAGCAGTTCTTC.

The chain couples TRBV4-1 to TRBJ2-7; TRBD2 matches at 11 bases. CDR1 is MGHRA and CDR2 is YSYEKL in the germline V gene. This CDR3 spans 17 amino acids. V lost 2 bases, J lost 0 bases, and 6 bases stayed unmatched. The CDR3 sequence: CASSQSPLAGDSYEQYF. The CDR3 coding sequence is TGCGCCAGCAGCCAAAGTCCACTAGCGGGGGACTCCTACGAGCAGTACTTC.

This clonotype was detected ten times or more. The rearrangement uses TRBV7-9 and TRBJ2-5; D perhaps matches TRBD2 (6 bases). Trimming stripped 6 bases from V and 4 bases from J, with 18 bases between. CDR1 is SEHNR, CDR2 FQNEAQ, per germline (reference sequence). There are 15 residues in the CDR3. The CDR3 spells CASSSWRRGGETQYF. The CDR3 nucleotides read TGTGCCAGCAGTTCGTGGAGGAGGGGCGGAGAGACCCAGTACTTC.

The chain combines TRBV20-1 with TRBJ1-5, with TRBD1 matching over 9 bases. V gave up 7 bases and J gave up 7 bases; unmatched junction bases: 8. The CDR3 is 13 amino acids. The V gene's germline CDR1 is DFQATT and CDR2 SNEGSKA (reference sequence). In DNA form, the CDR3 reads TGCAGTGTTTCACAGGGGGCAGAGCAGCCCCAGCATTTT. It translates to CSVSQGAEQPQHF.

The CDR3 spells CATSDSASNYGYTF. The CDR3 DNA follows: TGTGCCACCAGTGATTCGGCTTCTAACTATGGCTACACCTTC. The chain combines TRBV24-1 with TRBJ1-2; D is undetermined. CDR3 length: 14 residues. CDR1 and CDR2 from the germline V gene are KGHDR and SFDVKD. V was trimmed by 2 bases and J by 0 bases, leaving 6 bases between them.

V gene TRBV2 combines with J gene TRBJ1-6; D gene ambiguous. The CDR3 is 11 residues long. Deletions cut 5 bases from V and 13 bases from J, with 9 bases between. Germline loops: CDR1 SNHLY, CDR2 FYNNEI. Here the CDR3 reads CASSPSVPLHF. CDR3 DNA sequence: TGTGCCAGCAGTCCGAGTGTTCCCCTCCACTTT.

This clonotype was seen a handful of times. The J gene is TRBJ2-1, the V gene TRBV11-2, with 9 bases aligning to TRBD2. Germline V gives CDR1 SGHAT, CDR2 FQNNGV. This CDR3 has 16 residues. V lost 2 bases, J lost 9 bases, and 11 bases stayed unmatched. CDR3 in DNA: TGTGCCAGCAGCTTAAATGCGGGGGGGCATATCAGTGAGCAGTTCTTC. This codes for CASSLNAGGHISEQFF.

This clonotype has at least ten counts. The V gene is TRBV25-1, the J gene TRBJ2-7, with 8 nucleotides matching TRBD2. V was clipped by 5 bases and J by 0 bases; unmatched bases: 9. The CDR3 has 16 amino acids. Germline CDR1 is MGHDK and CDR2 is SYGVNS. CDR3 sequence (DNA): TGTGCCAGCAGTTCCGGGACTAGGCCCATCTCCTACGAGCAGTACTTC. Translating it yields CASSSGTRPISYEQYF.

The genes are TRBV9 and TRBJ2-5; TRBD1 is a possible D gene (5 bases). Deletions cut 3 bases from V and 5 bases from J, with 17 bases between. CDR1 and CDR2 (germline): SGDLS, YYNGEE. This CDR3 is built from 15 residues. The CDR3 nucleotides read TGTGCCAGCAGCGCCGCTGCAGGGTCCTGGGAGACCCAGTACTTC. This gives the protein CASSAAAGSWETQYF.

This chain links TRBV9 with TRBJ1-1; D is uncertain. The length of the CDR3 is 13 residues. Germline CDR1 and CDR2: SGDLS and YYNGEE. Deletions cut 4 bases from V and 3 bases from J, with 10 bases between. The chain's CDR3 is CASSQSPYTEAFF. DNA for the CDR3: TGTGCCAGCAGCCAGAGTCCGTACACTGAAGCTTTCTTT.

This clonotype was seen many times. This rearrangement joins TRBV6-5 to TRBJ1-3; D not certain. Germline V gives CDR1 MNHEY, CDR2 SVGAGI. The CDR3 has 14 amino acids. Between the trimmed V and J ends, which lost 2 bases and 7 bases, there was a span of 12 bases. The CDR3 sequence is CASSYGQESNTIYF. Here the CDR3 DNA reads TGTGCCAGCAGTTACGGCCAAGAGTCGAACACCATATATTTT.

This clonotype was picked up a small number of times. Its ends do not fully match the called genes, so a read error is possible. This chain uses TRBV5-5 with TRBJ2-1; D not certain. CDR3 length: 15 amino acids. The germline gives CDR1 SGHKS, CDR2 YYEKEE (reference sequence). The CDR3 sequence: CASNLDPSSYNEQFF. CDR3 sequence (DNA): TGTGCCAGCAACTTGGACCCGAGCTCCTACAATGAGCAGTTCTTC.

The chain joins TRBV7-2 to TRBJ1-2; 7 bases agree with TRBD1. Germline-derived CDR1 and CDR2 are SGHTA and FQGNSA. V lost 5 bases and J lost 4; bases outside the gene matches: 7. The CDR3 runs 14 residues. The CDR3 here is CASSRTGKVYGYTF. The CDR3 nucleotides read TGTGCCAGCAGCCGGACAGGAAAGGTCTATGGCTACACCTTC.

This clonotype appeared a few times. The J gene is TRBJ2-3, the V gene TRBV4-3, with 8 bases fitting TRBD2. V shed 4 bases and J 4 bases; nucleotides not matched to a gene: 10. The CDR3 spans 16 residues. Germline assignment: CDR1 LGHNA and CDR2 YSLEER. The CDR3 reads CASSPQVGGLADTQYF. CDR3 bases: TGCGCCAGCAGCCCCCAAGTGGGGGGACTAGCAGATACGCAGTATTTT.

This clonotype was seen only a few times. The chain uses TRBV29-1 and TRBJ1-2, with D possibly TRBD1 on 5 matching bases. The CDR3 spans 15 residues. The germline CDR1 and CDR2 sequences are SQVTM and ANQGSEA. The germline V and J ends were trimmed by 5 bases and 4 bases, with 20 bases remaining between them. The CDR3 sequence is CSVPTPRGRFYGYTF. DNA of the CDR3: TGCAGCGTTCCGACCCCTCGGGGACGGTTCTATGGCTACACCTTC.

The sample holds many counts of this clonotype. V gene TRBV5-5 combines with J gene TRBJ2-1; tentative D call: TRBD2 (5 bases). CDR1 is SGHKS, CDR2 YYEKEE, per germline (reference sequence). This CDR3 comprises 12 residues. V lost 1 base, J lost 11 bases, and 10 bases lay in between. The CDR3 nucleotides read TGTGCCAGCAGCTTGCCCCGGGGTAAGCAGTTCTTC. Translating it yields CASSLPRGKQFF.

The chain couples TRBV27 to TRBJ1-5; possibly TRBD1 for D (6 bases). Germline values: CDR1 MNHEY, CDR2 SMNVEV (reference sequence). The CDR3 has 16 amino acids. V lost 0 bases, J lost 0 bases, and 9 bases lay in between. CDR3 loop: CASSLSRTVSNQPQHF. The CDR3 DNA reads as TGTGCCAGCAGTTTATCGAGGACAGTTAGCAATCAGCCCCAGCATTTT.

This clonotype was seen ten or more times. The chain combines TRBV6-2 or TRBV6-3 with TRBJ2-3; D is unclear. Trimming left V 0 bases short and J 6 bases short, with 10 bases between. The CDR3 extends over 14 amino acids. Germline CDR1 MNHEY, CDR2 SVGEGT. The CDR3 DNA reads TGTGCCAGCAGTTACTCGAACCTCCCGGATACGCAGTATTTT. Translation: CASSYSNLPDTQYF.